The 8 T cell receptor beta chains listed next were all sequenced from one sample in a study of T cell responses to AZD1222 COVID-19 vaccine. The protocol was immunoSEQ multiplex PCR, while the TCRdb copy is restricted to in-frame clones and leaves out a portion. This sample has 200,000 or so clones, with roughly 90% found just once. This sample comprised peripheral blood, obtained on day 0 of AZD1222 vaccination. The receptor set was obtained from an adult in good health.

The rearrangement uses TRBV5-4 and TRBJ2-2; D perhaps matches TRBD1 (6 bases). CDR3 length: 14 residues. Germline CDR1 and CDR2: SGHNT and YYREEE (reference sequence). V was shortened by 2 bases and J by 6 bases, with 11 bases between the two germline ends. The CDR3 loop reads CASSFPGQSGELFF. The CDR3 DNA follows: TGTGCCAGCAGCTTTCCCGGACAGTCCGGGGAGCTGTTTTTT.

About this clone itself: Other DNA sequences in this specimen translate into the identical CDR3. V gene TRBV5-1 combines with J gene TRBJ2-1, with D possibly TRBD2 on 5 matching bases. Trimming removed 1 base from V and 0 bases from J, with 8 bases in between. The CDR3 spans 15 residues. The germline CDR1 and CDR2 sequences are SGHRS and YFSETQ. This chain's CDR3 is CASSLSGSSYNEQFF. CDR3 nucleotides: TGCGCCAGCAGCTTGTCGGGGAGCTCCTACAATGAGCAGTTCTTC. The complete variable domain, with remaining parts taken from reference TRBV5-1 and TRBJ2-1, reads KAGVTQTPRYLIKTRGQQVTLSCSPISGHRSVSWYQQTPGQGLQFLFEYFSETQRNKGNFPGRFSGRQFSNSRSEMNVSTLELGDSALYLCASSLSGSSYNEQFFGPGTRLTVL.

The rearrangement links TRBV9 to TRBJ2-2, with 7 bases fitting TRBD2. The CDR3 is 15 residues long. V lost 2 bases and J lost 0; bases outside the gene matches: 1. Germline lookup yields CDR1 SGDLS and CDR2 YYNGEE. CDR3 nucleotides: TGTGCCAGCAGCGTTACTAGCGCGAACACCGGGGAGCTGTTTTTT. Protein sequence: CASSVTSANTGELFF.

V gene TRBV6-5 combines with J gene TRBJ2-2, with D possibly matching TRBD1 (5 bases). CDR3 length equals 15 residues. The V end was cut by 6 bases, the J end by 6 bases, with 17 bases between. The germline gives CDR1 MNHEY, CDR2 SVGAGI. CDR3 nucleotides: TGTGCCAGCAGCTTACGGGCAGGGCACGCCGGGGAGCTGTTTTTT. Encoded protein: CASSLRAGHAGELFF.

The chain links TRBV19 to TRBJ1-5; possible D gene TRBD1, 6 bases. Trimming took off 10 bases at V and 5 bases at J, with 15 bases between the two ends. Germline V CDR1 and CDR2: LNHDA, SQIVND (reference sequence). The CDR3 totals 13 residues. The DNA for the CDR3 is TGTGCCACCAAATGGGGGCCCGATCAGCCCCAGCATTTT. This encodes CATKWGPDQPQHF.

V is TRBV21-1 and J is TRBJ2-7; TRBD2 is the table's D call and was not checked against the DNA. TRBV21-1 is listed as a pseudogene. There are 15 residues in the CDR3. The CDR3 DNA follows: TGTGCCAGCAGCATCCCCGGGACTCCTGGCTCCGAGCAGTACTTC. It encodes CASSIPGTPGSEQYF.

This clone was detected only once. V is TRBV5-1 and J is TRBJ1-3, with 8 nucleotides matching TRBD1. V shed 3 bases, J shed 0 bases, and the junction held 5 bases outside the gene matches. Germline values: CDR1 SGHRS, CDR2 YFSETQ. The CDR3 loop spans 16 amino acids. DNA for the CDR3: TGCGCCAGCAGCTCGAAGACAGGGGACTCTGGAAACACCATATATTTT. Its translation: CASSSKTGDSGNTIYF.

The chain employs TRBV4-3 and TRBJ2-7; D is unclear. The V gene lost 4 bases and the J gene lost 0 bases, with 13 bases spanning the gap. The CDR3 has 15 amino acids. CDR1 and CDR2 from the germline V gene are LGHNA and YSLEER. CDR3 coding DNA: TGCGCCAGCAGCCCGGAGCGTGGTATCTCCTACGAGCAGTACTTC. Translation: CASSPERGISYEQYF.